Listed below are T cell receptor beta chains from one sample, sequenced in a study of CD8+CD57+ T cells in acquired aplastic anemia. TCRdb re-called the reads with MiXCR, one entry per CDR3 protein. The sample holds a few hundred thousand distinct CDR3 sequences, roughly 55% seen once. Material: sorted CD4+, CD8+, or CD8+CD57+ T cells (not recorded which) from PBMCs. These receptors were collected from a human donor in good health. Both conserved end residues are trimmed from each CDR3.

>TRBV5-4|TRBJ2-7
ASSYGQGGYYEQY
>TRBV10-3|TRBJ2-5
AISFSGIS
>TRBV29-1|TRBJ1-2
SVERDRGGYGYT
>TRBV2|TRBJ1-2
ASSETTANYGYT
>TRBV19|TRBJ1-2
ASSIATGTDYGYT
>TRBV10-3|TRBJ2-1
AISENQLAYNEQF
>TRBV27|TRBJ2-3
ESSSGSQDADTQY
>TRBV9|TRBJ2-7
ASSVRAEQY
>TRBV10-3|TRBJ2-7
AIRGSGRVYEQY
>TRBV4-3|TRBJ1-2
ASSQGTPYGYT
>TRBV15|TRBJ2-7
ATSRDHIIEQY
>TRBV20-1|TRBJ1-5
SARDSWSNQPQH
>TRBV28|TRBJ1-6
ASSLAQSSYNSPLH
>TRBV5-1|TRBJ2-7
ASSLVGPSDEQY
>TRBV19|TRBJ1-5
ASSIMGTGEVYQPQH
>TRBV20-1|TRBJ2-7
SAWDRGGYEQY
>TRBV5-6|TRBJ2-5
ASKRQETQY
>TRBV25-1|TRBJ2-5
ASSAGLGETQY
>TRBV24-1|TRBJ1-2
ATSDGQGPHYGYT
>TRBV29-1|TRBJ2-3
SVEGGTSETDTQY
>TRBV24-1|TRBJ1-2
ATSDRDLSYGYT
>TRBV7-9|TRBJ1-2
ASSLGDRGYT
>TRBV2|TRBJ2-7
ASSEYQGYEQY
>TRBV15|TRBJ2-3
ATSRERGPTDTQY
>TRBV7-2|TRBJ2-5
ASSLGIQETQY
>TRBV2|TRBJ2-1
ASTRDTTYNEQF
>TRBV5-1|TRBJ2-7
ASSSGQGYEQY
>TRBV10-3|TRBJ2-3
ASSDWPSADTQY
>TRBV19|TRBJ2-1
ASSRGTGLYNEQF
>TRBV15|TRBJ1-6
ATSRGALWEAESPLH
>TRBV10-3|TRBJ1-6
AISLDSYNSPLH
>TRBV7-8|TRBJ2-1
ASSVGLAGCYSYNEQF
>TRBV7-9|TRBJ1-2
AGENSLNYGYT
>TRBV7-6|TRBJ2-1
ASSSYEQGAGNEQF
>TRBV19|TRBJ2-3
AVRFRGTRTDTQY
>TRBV7-6|TRBJ2-1
ASSSVAGGGNEQF
>TRBV29-1|TRBJ2-7
SVLGLAEQYEQY
>TRBV7-9|TRBJ2-7
ASSPLGLHSDEQY